This T cell receptor (beta chain) is drawn from a study of T cells in Graves' hyperthyroidism and ophthalmopathy (dated by TCRdb to 2018 to 2020). Context from the whole study: Peripheral blood was sampled at the time of initial diagnosis, prior to any treatment. After blood sampling, hyperthyroidism patients were treated with methimazole at a starting dose of 30 mg daily, and ophthalmopathy patients were treated with high-dose intravenous methylprednisolone. To identify distinguishing TCR V-J signatures, a discovery cohort of about 100 patients was used, comprising 40 to 45 with Graves' ophthalmopathy and 57 with stable Graves' hyperthyroidism. An independent validation cohort of around 19 hyperthyroidism patients and about 15 patients who later progressed to ophthalmopathy tested prospective prediction of ophthalmopathy. The 95 to 100 discovery patients were divided at random into training and test sets in a 7:3 ratio. Thyroid tissue and blood T-cell repertoires from about six Graves' hyperthyroidism patients were also compared in the study. The paper describes TCR Vbeta CDR3 sequencing of 135 peripheral blood samples, made up of some 40 ophthalmopathy patients, more than 70 hyperthyroidism patients and approximately 17 progressor patients.

The TCR beta CDR3 regions were amplified from the RNA transcripts. A first-round RT-PCR of the TCR CDR3 used the HTBI primer set with the Qiagen OneStep RT-PCR kit. Libraries were constructed in a second round of multiplex PCR, after which size selection and purification were carried out. Libraries were sequenced paired-end with 100 bp reads on an Illumina HiSeq2000. Regarding the original processing steps: SOAPnuke was used to process the raw data, throwing out any read that contained adapters or uncalled bases, had a mean Phred below 15, or lacked an exact constant-primer or identifier match. High-quality paired reads were merged using COPE v1.2.5, and each unique nucleotide sequence was defined as a clonotype. Clonotypes were aligned to IMGT TRBV, TRBD and TRBJ reference segments using MiTCR v1.1. The analysis included only V-J combinations with a frequency above 0.0001, which together covered more than 99% of the repertoires. A TCS score was defined as the ratio between F50 (clonal expansion) and ExV (chaos), using BLOSUM62-based TCRdist between CDR3 peptides within each V-J. Welch's t-statistics and random forest reduced fewer than 600 V-J features to fewer than 15, which were used in a naive Bayes classifier (R e1071). TCRdb itself trimmed the public reads at Q25 with fastp, ran MiXCR and retained productive beta chains. Every CDR3 protein is listed once, alongside the most common genes and DNA of its rows. The V and J calls, along with clone size, are taken from TCRdb and not from the paper's own processing. Across this sample there are fewer than 650,000 distinct CDR3 sequences, with about 15% seen only once. The ten largest clones represent almost 6% of the sample.

Hyperthyroidism patients were aged 18 to 65 years and newly diagnosed, with disease duration of less than 2 months. The study excluded patients with uncontrolled infections, other autoimmune diseases, pregnancy or lactation. Diagnoses were based on clinical symptoms, serum thyroxine and TRAb, thyroid ultrasound and orbital computed tomography. Blood from progressor patients was collected at the time of first diagnosis with hyperthyroidism, before any ophthalmopathy symptoms had appeared. Ficoll-Paque density gradient centrifugation was used to isolate PBMCs from around 10 ml of fresh peripheral blood. Patients classed as progressors first received a Graves' hyperthyroidism diagnosis and then went on to develop ophthalmopathy during follow-up. Trizol reagent was used to extract total RNA, and RNA quality was then checked on an Agilent 2100 Bioanalyzer. Broad study findings and their caveats: No statistical method was used to set the sample size in advance, and investigators knew the group allocation. Most expanded thyroid clonotypes (frequency above 0.001) were also detected in blood, a finding suggesting that blood repertoires may reflect thyroid immune responses. In cross-validation, a model built on a 13 V-J signature told ophthalmopathy apart from stable hyperthyroidism with approximately 91% sensitivity and about 81% specificity, and in testing the same model reached 80%/75%. In validation, progression to ophthalmopathy was predicted by the model with about 70% sensitivity and roughly 76% specificity, a median of about 6.4 months before onset.

This clonotype was picked up many times. The antigen it binds to is not known. The record has no base qualities; no much larger clone is one base away. From the cysteine up to the phenylalanine, the CDR3 has a length of 13 residues. The sequence is cut down to CDR3 DNA, 39 bases in frame from base 1. CDR1 and CDR2 were assigned from the germline V gene (reference sequence) as DFQATT and SNEGSKA. V drops 4 bases and J drops 4 bases, leaving 13 bases in between. Sequencing input: blood. This TCR was sampled from a woman in her thirties with Graves' hyperthyroidism that later progressed to Graves' ophthalmopathy. This chain joins TRBV20-1 to TRBJ2-5, with the D gene tentatively TRBD1 or TRBD2, based on 6 matching bases in each. For the CDR3, the sequence is CSAKEGGRETQYF. The DNA sequence is given as TGCAGTGCTAAGGAGGGGGGCCGAGAGACCCAGTACTTC.